The T cell receptor (beta chain) under discussion was sequenced for a study of blood T cell repertoires in COVID-19. Study information: Samples came from the United States, Italy and Spain, spanning acute and convalescent COVID-19. PBMCs, B-cell-depleted T cells, or T cells provided the cDNA or gDNA that made up the material.

Seattle patients were enrolled during active infection and followed longitudinally. TCRdb's table, derived via immunoSEQ multiplex PCR, lists solely in-frame clones and lacks some. The sample lists approximately 500,000 clones, 80% to 90% seen once, with approximately 0.9% in the top ten. This CDR3 comprises 12 residues. V lost 5 bases, J lost 4 bases, and 8 bases lay in between. Germline CDR1 reads SGHAT; CDR2 reads FQNNGV. The sequence was obtained from a man between 18 and 29 years old with COVID-19, enrolled during active disease. Sequenced material: peripheral blood. V and J are TRBV11-2 and TRBJ2-5; D unresolved. CDR3 in amino acids: CASSLHRETQYF. CDR3 coding DNA: TGTGCCAGCAGCCTACACAGAGAGACCCAGTACTTC.